A selection of T cell receptor beta chains follows, all from one sample in a study of PD-1 blockade in classical Hodgkin lymphoma. Sequencing used immunoSEQ multiplex PCR; TCRdb keeps in-frame clones, though not all of them. The table records approximately 65,000 clones, around 88% of them present only once. Here the sequenced sample was peripheral blood mononuclear cells (PBMCs), taken at baseline. These receptors were collected from a human donor with classical Hodgkin lymphoma. The CDR3 runs from the conserved cysteine through the conserved F or W. D genes are given only for firm matches. Size tells how often a clone was seen (once, few, many) or the class of an expanded clone, and some rows leave it out.

D gene: NA; clone size: once; J gene: TRBJ1-5; V gene: TRBV19; CDR3 DNA: TGTGCCAGTAGTCAGACAGGACTTAGCAATCAGCCCCAGCATTTT; CDR3 protein: CASSQTGLSNQPQHF
D gene: NA; clone size: NA; J gene: TRBJ2-7; V gene: TRBV19; CDR3 DNA: TGTGCCAGTAGTATAAGTGGGCAAGGTCTAGTCAAGCAGTACTTC; CDR3 protein: CASSISGQGLVKQYF
D gene: TRBD1; clone size: few; J gene: TRBJ1-1; V gene: TRBV7-9; CDR3 DNA: TGTGCCAGCAGCGGACAGGACACTGAAGCTTTCTTT; CDR3 protein: CASSGQDTEAFF
D gene: TRBD1; clone size: NA; J gene: TRBJ1-1; V gene: TRBV10-3; CDR3 DNA: TGTGCCATCAGTCCAGGGGGAGATGGCACTGAAGCTTTCTTT; CDR3 protein: CAISPGGDGTEAFF
D gene: NA; clone size: NA; J gene: TRBJ1-1; V gene: TRBV6-6; CDR3 DNA: TGTGCCAGCAGCCCAAACCAGGGCGGGAACACTGAAGCTTTCTTT; CDR3 protein: CASSPNQGGNTEAFF
D gene: NA; clone size: NA; J gene: TRBJ1-5; V gene: TRBV7-9; CDR3 DNA: TGTGCCAGCAGCTACGGGACAAGCAATCAGCCCCAGCATTTT; CDR3 protein: CASSYGTSNQPQHF
D gene: TRBD1; clone size: once; J gene: TRBJ1-5; V gene: TRBV19; CDR3 DNA: TGTGCCGGAGGGCCCGGGACAGGGGGCAAGGATCAGCCCCAGCATTTT; CDR3 protein: CAGGPGTGGKDQPQHF
D gene: TRBD2; clone size: NA; J gene: TRBJ2-1; V gene: TRBV7-9; CDR3 DNA: TGTGCCAGCACGGGACGACTAGCTGAGATGGATGAGCAGTTCTTC; CDR3 protein: CASTGRLAEMDEQFF
D gene: NA; clone size: NA; J gene: TRBJ2-5; V gene: TRBV7-6; CDR3 DNA: TGTGCCAGCAGCAATCAAGGGTTGGCGGGGAGATACCAAGAGACCCAGTACTTC; CDR3 protein: CASSNQGLAGRYQETQYF
D gene: TRBD2; clone size: NA; J gene: TRBJ2-1; V gene: TRBV6-6; CDR3 DNA: TGTGCCAGCAGTATAGGCAGCGGGGCCCTCTACAATGAGCAGTTCTTC; CDR3 protein: CASSIGSGALYNEQFF
D gene: TRBD1; clone size: NA; J gene: TRBJ1-5; V gene: TRBV28; CDR3 DNA: TGTGCCAGCAGTTTTGCGGCAGGGGGATTTCAGCCCCAGCATTTT; CDR3 protein: CASSFAAGGFQPQHF
D gene: NA; clone size: NA; J gene: TRBJ1-2; V gene: TRBV19; CDR3 DNA: TGTGCCAGTAGTATCCAGGATTGGGGCCCTAACTATGGCTACACCTTC; CDR3 protein: CASSIQDWGPNYGYTF
D gene: NA; clone size: once; J gene: TRBJ1-5; V gene: TRBV4-1; CDR3 DNA: TGCGCCAGCAGCCAAGTTGATATGGGCCTTAGCAATCAGCCCCAGCATTTT; CDR3 protein: CASSQVDMGLSNQPQHF
D gene: NA; clone size: NA; J gene: TRBJ2-1; V gene: TRBV5-8; CDR3 DNA: TGTGCCAGCAACGTACCTCCACGGAACTACAATGAGCAGTTCTTC; CDR3 protein: CASNVPPRNYNEQFF
D gene: NA; clone size: NA; J gene: TRBJ1-2; V gene: TRBV29-1; CDR3 DNA: TGCAGCGTTGAGAGGGCAGGGGCGGGAGGCTACACCTTC; CDR3 protein: CSVERAGAGGYTF
D gene: NA; clone size: NA; J gene: TRBJ2-3; V gene: TRBV19; CDR3 DNA: TGTGCCAGTAGTATTAACGGCGGGGACCCGGCGGGTACGCAGTATTTT; CDR3 protein: CASSINGGDPAGTQYF
D gene: NA; clone size: NA; J gene: TRBJ1-4; V gene: TRBV28; CDR3 DNA: TGTGCCAGCAACACACCTGGGAGAACTAATGAAAAACTGTTTTTT; CDR3 protein: CASNTPGRTNEKLFF
D gene: NA; clone size: NA; J gene: TRBJ1-1; V gene: TRBV11-2; CDR3 DNA: TGTGCCAGCAGCTTAGCGGGAGAGGCGACTGAAGCTTTCTTT; CDR3 protein: CASSLAGEATEAFF
D gene: NA; clone size: NA; J gene: TRBJ1-3; V gene: TRBV5-6; CDR3 DNA: TGTGCCAGCAGCTTGGAGTACTCTGGAAACACCATATATTTT; CDR3 protein: CASSLEYSGNTIYF
D gene: TRBD1; clone size: NA; J gene: TRBJ1-5; V gene: TRBV28; CDR3 DNA: TGTGCCAGCCGACGGACAGGGGAGCAGCCCCAGCATTTT; CDR3 protein: CASRRTGEQPQHF
D gene: TRBD2; clone size: NA; J gene: TRBJ2-3; V gene: TRBV28; CDR3 DNA: TGTGCCAGCAGTTCGCCCGGGACTAGCGAAGACACAGATACGCAGTATTTT; CDR3 protein: CASSSPGTSEDTDTQYF
D gene: NA; clone size: NA; J gene: TRBJ2-1; V gene: TRBV11-2; CDR3 DNA: TGTGCCAGCAGCTTAGATCGGATCTATCGGGATGAGCAGTTCTTC; CDR3 protein: CASSLDRIYRDEQFF
D gene: NA; clone size: NA; J gene: TRBJ1-5; V gene: TRBV6-6; CDR3 DNA: TGTGCCAGCAGTTACGGATTTCAGGGGAATCAGCCCCAGCATTTT; CDR3 protein: CASSYGFQGNQPQHF
D gene: NA; clone size: few; J gene: TRBJ2-1; V gene: TRBV6-4; CDR3 DNA: TGTGCCAGCAGTGATCCCGGGGCCGCTTCGGGTGAGCAGTTCTTC; CDR3 protein: CASSDPGAASGEQFF
D gene: TRBD1; clone size: NA; J gene: TRBJ1-6; V gene: TRBV28; CDR3 DNA: TGTGCCAGCAGTACTATCGGACAGGGGCTCGGCTCCTATAATTCACCCCTCCACTTT; CDR3 protein: CASSTIGQGLGSYNSPLHF
D gene: TRBD1; clone size: NA; J gene: TRBJ1-1; V gene: TRBV15; CDR3 DNA: TGTGCCACCAGCAGCCTCCGGGACAGGGACACTGAAGCTTTCTTT; CDR3 protein: CATSSLRDRDTEAFF
D gene: NA; clone size: NA; J gene: TRBJ1-1; V gene: TRBV7-8; CDR3 DNA: TGTGCCAGCAGCATCTCGGCGGTCTCCAACACTGAAGCTTTCTTT; CDR3 protein: CASSISAVSNTEAFF
D gene: NA; clone size: NA; J gene: TRBJ2-3; V gene: TRBV6-5; CDR3 DNA: TGTGCCAGCAGTCGTATAGGGTGGGGAACAGATACGCAGTATTTT; CDR3 protein: CASSRIGWGTDTQYF
D gene: NA; clone size: NA; J gene: TRBJ2-7; V gene: TRBV11-2; CDR3 DNA: TGTGCCAGCAGCTTGATATACTACGAGCAGTACTTC; CDR3 protein: CASSLIYYEQYF
D gene: NA; clone size: NA; J gene: TRBJ2-5; V gene: TRBV7-9; CDR3 DNA: TGTGCCAGCAGTTTACCCCTAGGAGGAGAGACCCAGTACTTC; CDR3 protein: CASSLPLGGETQYF
D gene: NA; clone size: NA; J gene: TRBJ1-4; V gene: TRBV6-7; CDR3 DNA: TGTGCCAGCACGTTTGGGGGGCAAAAAGAAAAACTGTTTTTT; CDR3 protein: CASTFGGQKEKLFF
D gene: NA; clone size: NA; J gene: TRBJ1-2; V gene: TRBV6-4; CDR3 DNA: TGTGCCAGCAGTGTTTTCCCAGGGGCCTATGGCTACACCTTC; CDR3 protein: CASSVFPGAYGYTF
D gene: NA; clone size: NA; J gene: TRBJ1-3; V gene: TRBV5-1; CDR3 DNA: TGCGCCAGCAGCTTGGTACCCGGAAACACCATATATTTT; CDR3 protein: CASSLVPGNTIYF
D gene: NA; clone size: NA; J gene: TRBJ1-2; V gene: TRBV7-2; CDR3 DNA: TGTGCCAGCAGTCCCCCCCCCTCTAGTGGCTACACCTTC; CDR3 protein: CASSPPPSSGYTF
D gene: NA; clone size: NA; J gene: TRBJ1-3; V gene: TRBV6-5; CDR3 DNA: TGTGCCAGCAGTTACTCGAAGTCCAGCTCTGGAAACACCATATATTTT; CDR3 protein: CASSYSKSSSGNTIYF
D gene: TRBD1; clone size: medium-sized; J gene: TRBJ1-1; V gene: TRBV30; CDR3 DNA: TGTGCCAGTGACAGGGCAAGCACTGAAGCTTTCTTT; CDR3 protein: CASDRASTEAFF
D gene: NA; clone size: NA; J gene: TRBJ1-5; V gene: TRBV4-3; CDR3 DNA: TGCGCCAGCAGCCAAGATCCCAGTAATCAGCCCCAGCATTTT; CDR3 protein: CASSQDPSNQPQHF
D gene: NA; clone size: NA; J gene: TRBJ1-2; V gene: TRBV4-1; CDR3 DNA: TGCGCCAGCAGCCAAGATCGTTGGGAGCCTACTCCTTATGGCTACACCTTC; CDR3 protein: CASSQDRWEPTPYGYTF
D gene: TRBD1; clone size: NA; J gene: TRBJ1-3; V gene: TRBV5-6; CDR3 DNA: TGTGCCAGCAGCTTGATAACAGGGGTCTTCTCTGGAAACACCATATATTTT; CDR3 protein: CASSLITGVFSGNTIYF
D gene: NA; clone size: once; J gene: TRBJ2-3; V gene: TRBV7-2; CDR3 DNA: TGTGCCAGCAGCCGGGGACTGCGCACAGATACGCAGTATTTT; CDR3 protein: CASSRGLRTDTQYF
D gene: TRBD1; clone size: NA; J gene: TRBJ1-2; V gene: TRBV7-9; CDR3 DNA: TGTGCCAGCAGCCCGACAGGGTATGGCTACACCTTC; CDR3 protein: CASSPTGYGYTF
D gene: NA; clone size: NA; J gene: TRBJ2-6; V gene: TRBV6-1; CDR3 DNA: TGTGCCAGCAGTGATCTGGGGTACGTCGTCCTGACTTTC; CDR3 protein: CASSDLGYVVLTF
D gene: NA; clone size: few; J gene: TRBJ2-7; V gene: TRBV29-1; CDR3 DNA: TGCAGCGTTGAAGACGGATACTACGAGCAGTACTTC; CDR3 protein: CSVEDGYYEQYF
D gene: NA; clone size: NA; J gene: TRBJ2-3; V gene: TRBV7-9; CDR3 DNA: TGTGCCAGCAGCTTGCGGCTGGGAGATACAGATACGCAGTATTTT; CDR3 protein: CASSLRLGDTDTQYF
D gene: NA; clone size: NA; J gene: TRBJ2-7; V gene: TRBV11-2; CDR3 DNA: TGTGCCAGCAGCTTATTGCCAGGTACCTACGAGCAGTACTTC; CDR3 protein: CASSLLPGTYEQYF
D gene: TRBD1; clone size: NA; J gene: TRBJ2-7; V gene: TRBV27; CDR3 DNA: TGTGCCAGTCGGACAGGGCTCAACGAGCAGTACTTC; CDR3 protein: CASRTGLNEQYF
D gene: NA; clone size: NA; J gene: TRBJ1-4; V gene: TRBV5-4; CDR3 DNA: TGTGCCAGCAGCTTGAGTCTAGGAGGGGATGAAAAACTGTTTTTT; CDR3 protein: CASSLSLGGDEKLFF
D gene: NA; clone size: NA; J gene: TRBJ2-6; V gene: TRBV5-6; CDR3 DNA: TGTGCCAGCAGCTCACGGCGCCTTTCGGTGCCTGGGGCCAACGTCCTGACTTTC; CDR3 protein: CASSSRRLSVPGANVLTF